This T cell receptor beta chain came from a study of technical replicates of blood from several donors (dated by TCRdb to 2017 to 2019). Concerning this clone: Its antigen is currently not known. No base qualities exist here, and no much larger clone lies one base off it.

The library relied on the immunoSEQ multiplex PCR assay. TCRdb holds this immuneACCESS table with in-frame rearrangements only. Some clones are missing; in checked studies, unresolved V genes explain under half, and the rest has no known cause. The sample table shows about 75,000 clones, and 91% are seen once. The ten largest clonotypes hold about 0.36% of the sample. Via the germline V gene, CDR1 is MGHRA and CDR2 YSYEKL. Inclusive of the bounding cysteine and phenylalanine, the CDR3 is 16 residues long. The kept DNA is CDR3 alone, 48 bases in frame from the first base. Trimming removed 0 bases from V and 9 bases from J, leaving 21 bases between the germline ends.

The rearrangement combines TRBV4-1 with TRBJ2-7; possibly the D gene is TRBD1, per 6 matching bases. The sequence was collected from a human donor in good health. Some clones in this sample may be carry-over from other donors' samples. Sequencing was done on a sample of T cells isolated from PBMCs. The CDR3 region: CASSQDPLSTGLVQYF. The DNA sequence follows: TGCGCCAGCAGCCAAGATCCCCTATCGACAGGACTTGTGCAGTACTTC.